Here is one T cell receptor (beta chain) with its context. The antigen remains unidentified. This entry belongs to a study of T cell responses to AZD1222 COVID-19 vaccine. Study results and caveats: Two AZD1222 administrations were followed by greater Spike-specific TCR breadth and depth. Clonal diversity was possibly underestimated, and white British individuals and females predominated among donors.

TCRdb's copy holds only in-frame clones and misses some; the assay was immunoSEQ multiplex PCR. This table holds some 82,000 clones, over 80% found once. This clonotype was sampled from an adult in good health. The sequencing here drew on peripheral blood, taken on day 0 of AZD1222 vaccination.

CDR3 sequence reads: CASSPGPATNEKLFF. CDR3 in DNA: TGTGCCAGCAGCCCCGGACCGGCAACTAATGAAAAACTGTTTTTT. V gene TRBV11-3 combines with J gene TRBJ1-4; D is unresolved. Trimming took 5 bases from V and 0 from J, leaving 10 bases between them. CDR1 SGHNT and CDR2 YENEEA come from the germline V gene. The CDR3 spans 15 residues.